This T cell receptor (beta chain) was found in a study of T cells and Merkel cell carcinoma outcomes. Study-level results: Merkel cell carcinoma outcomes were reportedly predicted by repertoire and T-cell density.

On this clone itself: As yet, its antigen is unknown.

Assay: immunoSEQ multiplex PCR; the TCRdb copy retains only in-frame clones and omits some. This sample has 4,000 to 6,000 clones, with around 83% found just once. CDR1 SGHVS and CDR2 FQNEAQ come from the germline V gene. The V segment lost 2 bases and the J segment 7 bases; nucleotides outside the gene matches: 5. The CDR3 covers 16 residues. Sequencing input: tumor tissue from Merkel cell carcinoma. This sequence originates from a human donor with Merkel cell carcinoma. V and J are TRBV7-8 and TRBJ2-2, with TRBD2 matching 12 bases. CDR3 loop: CASSLTSGGTGGELFF. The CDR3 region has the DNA TGTGCCAGCAGCTTAACTAGCGGGGGGACAGGCGGGGAGCTGTTTTTT.